These T cell receptor beta chains were read from a single sample in a study of CD8+CD57+ T cells in acquired aplastic anemia. Via MiXCR, TCRdb re-called the reads, giving one row per CDR3 protein. The data contain some 200,000 distinct CDR3 sequences, less than 60% of them singletons. Sequencing input: sorted CD4+, CD8+, or CD8+CD57+ T cells (not recorded which) from PBMCs. The receptors shown here come from a human donor with aplastic anemia. The CDR3 runs from the conserved cysteine through the conserved F or W. A D gene is named only where the DNA matches it firmly. Part of the rows lack a size; the others show once, few, many or a class for expanded clones.

>NA|TRBV10-1|TRBJ1-5|NA
CASSESRQLRAQHF
TGCGCCAGCAGTGAGTCCCGACAGCTTAGGGCCCAGCATTTT
>TRBD1|TRBV25-1|TRBJ1-2|many
CASRRQGAGYTF
TGTGCCAGCAGAAGACAGGGTGCTGGCTACACCTTC
>NA|TRBV12-3/TRBV12-4|TRBJ1-1|NA
CASSPSPPGDEAFF
TGTGCCAGCAGTCCCTCCCCCCCGGGAGACGAAGCTTTCTTT
>NA|TRBV25-1|TRBJ1-1|NA
CASSPRGGRTEAFF
TGTGCCAGCAGTCCCCGGGGGGGGAGAACTGAAGCTTTCTTT
>NA|TRBV2|TRBJ1-1|once
CASSRQRDTEAFF
TGTGCCAGCAGCCGTCAAAGAGACACTGAAGCTTTCTTT
>NA|TRBV6-5|TRBJ1-4|many
CASGSRATNEKLFF
TGTGCCAGCGGCTCAAGGGCTACGAATGAAAAACTGTTTTTT
>NA|TRBV12-3/TRBV12-4|TRBJ1-2|NA
CASSLVGRGISGYTF
TGTGCCAGCAGTTTGGTCGGGAGGGGGATAAGCGGCTACACCTTC
>NA|TRBV7-9|TRBJ1-2|many
CASSLGGGPYGYTF
TGTGCCAGCAGCCTGGGAGGTGGTCCCTATGGCTACACCTTC
>TRBD1|TRBV7-9|TRBJ2-2|once
CASSLPGQGQLFF
TGTGCCAGCAGCCTTCCGGGACAGGGGCAGCTGTTTTTT
>TRBD2|TRBV20-1|TRBJ2-1|many
CSARSDVAGGPEQFF
TGCAGTGCTAGGTCGGACGTAGCGGGGGGACCGGAGCAGTTCTTC
>NA|TRBV7-2|TRBJ1-2|NA
CASSPQGSTLPEGGYTF
TGTGCCAGCAGCCCCCAAGGGTCGACACTCCCCGAAGGTGGCTACACCTTC
>TRBD2|TRBV7-8|TRBJ2-3|many
CASSLVVTSGDTQYF
TGTGCCAGCAGCTTAGTAGTGACTAGCGGAGATACGCAGTATTTT
>NA|TRBV25-1|TRBJ2-5|NA
CASSVLAGAQTQYF
TGTGCCAGCAGTGTTCTAGCAGGGGCGCAGACCCAGTACTTC
>NA|TRBV10-3|TRBJ1-4|NA
CASSPLGGPATNEKLFF
TGTGCCAGCAGTCCCTTGGGGGGCCCTGCAACTAATGAAAAACTGTTTTTT
>TRBD1|TRBV19|TRBJ1-6|many
CASSRQGASPLHF
TGTGCCAGTAGCAGACAGGGGGCCTCACCCCTCCACTTT
>NA|TRBV6-2/TRBV6-3|TRBJ1-5|many
CASSYSLLPSQPQHF
TGTGCCAGCAGTTACTCGCTCCTCCCCAGTCAGCCCCAGCATTTT
>NA|TRBV5-1|TRBJ1-1|NA
CASSLAGISAFF
TGCGCCAGCAGCTTGGCAGGGATATCAGCTTTCTTT
>TRBD1|TRBV12-5|TRBJ2-1|NA
CASGFSAGTGTLQDEQFF
TGTGCTAGTGGTTTCTCGGCCGGGACAGGTACCCTACAGGATGAGCAGTTCTTC
>NA|TRBV7-9|TRBJ1-2|NA
CASSTGILWTF
TGTGCCAGCAGTACAGGGATCCTATGGACCTTC
>NA|TRBV24-1|TRBJ2-3|many
CATSPGDLDYTQYF
TGTGCCACCAGTCCCGGGGACCTCGACTATACGCAGTATTTT
>NA|TRBV7-3|TRBJ1-3|NA
CASSLVAGVENTIYF
TGTGCCAGCAGCTTAGTCGCAGGAGTCGAAAACACCATATATTTT
>NA|TRBV12-3/TRBV12-4|TRBJ1-4|many
CASKTSRGRRAGEKLFF
TGTGCCAGCAAAACCTCCAGGGGAAGGAGGGCGGGTGAAAAACTGTTTTTT
>NA|TRBV7-6|TRBJ1-2|many
CASSLDRANYGYTF
TGTGCCAGCAGCTTGGACAGAGCTAACTATGGCTACACCTTC
>NA|TRBV5-1|TRBJ2-7|many
CASSTGYEQYF
TGCGCCAGCAGCACTGGGTACGAGCAGTACTTC
>NA|TRBV5-1|TRBJ2-5|few
CASSLSRGEVQETQYF
TGCGCCAGCAGCTTGAGTAGGGGAGAGGTCCAAGAGACCCAGTACTTC
>NA|TRBV7-3|TRBJ2-3|few
CASSLMRGGGTHTRHTQYF
TGTGCCAGCAGCTTAATGAGGGGGGGGGGGACTCACACACGACATACGCAGTATTTT
>NA|TRBV6-5|TRBJ2-5|many
CASKPGHSEETQYF
TGTGCCAGCAAACCGGGACACTCTGAAGAGACCCAGTACTTC
>NA|TRBV20-1|TRBJ2-7|few
CSAGGDTSYEQYF
TGCAGTGCAGGCGGAGATACCTCCTACGAGCAGTACTTC
>TRBD1|TRBV2|TRBJ1-6|many
CASRPGTGQNSPLHF
TGTGCCAGCAGACCCGGGACAGGACAAAATTCACCCCTCCACTTT